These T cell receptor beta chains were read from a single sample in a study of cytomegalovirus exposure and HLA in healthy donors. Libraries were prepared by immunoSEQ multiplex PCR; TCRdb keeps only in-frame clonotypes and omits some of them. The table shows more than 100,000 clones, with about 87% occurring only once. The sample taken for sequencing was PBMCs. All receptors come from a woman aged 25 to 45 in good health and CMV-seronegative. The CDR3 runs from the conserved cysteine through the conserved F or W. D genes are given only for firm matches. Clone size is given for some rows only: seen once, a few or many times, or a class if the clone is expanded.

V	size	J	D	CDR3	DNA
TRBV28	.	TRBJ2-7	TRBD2	CASSQEAGENYEQYF	TGTGCCAGCAGTCAGGAGGCGGGAGAAAACTACGAGCAGTACTTC
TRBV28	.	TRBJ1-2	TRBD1	CASRSGGTANYGYTF	TGTGCCAGTCGGTCAGGGGGCACCGCTAACTATGGCTACACCTTC
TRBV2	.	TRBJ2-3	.	CASTLQFSTDTQYF	TGTGCCAGCACGCTTCAGTTTAGCACAGATACGCAGTATTTT
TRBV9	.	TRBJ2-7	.	CASSVEGYEQYF	TGTGCCAGCAGCGTTGAGGGTTACGAGCAGTACTTC
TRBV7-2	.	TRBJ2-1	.	CASSAYSGSSYNEQFF	TGTGCCAGCAGCGCCTACTCGGGAAGCTCCTACAATGAGCAGTTCTTC
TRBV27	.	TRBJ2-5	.	CASSLLHGGTQYF	TGTGCCAGCAGTTTATTGCATGGCGGGACCCAGTACTTC
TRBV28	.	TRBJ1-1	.	CASSLDYTEAFF	TGTGCCAGCAGCCTAGATTACACTGAAGCTTTCTTT
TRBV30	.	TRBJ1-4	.	CAYRKQSTNEKLFF	TGTGCCTATCGAAAACAGTCAACTAATGAAAAACTGTTTTTT
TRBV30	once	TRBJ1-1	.	CAWSGGHFAEAFF	TGTGCCTGGAGTGGGGGACATTTCGCTGAAGCTTTCTTT
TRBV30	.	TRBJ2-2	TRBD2	CAGKGTSGRPNTGELFF	TGTGCCGGAAAAGGGACTAGCGGGAGGCCGAACACCGGGGAGCTGTTTTTT
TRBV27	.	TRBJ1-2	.	CASSFGPRGGYTF	TGTGCCAGCAGTTTCGGCCCAAGAGGAGGCTACACCTTC
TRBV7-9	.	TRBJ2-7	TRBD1	CASSPPVGGTGAHEQYF	TGTGCCAGCAGCCCCCCAGTCGGCGGGACAGGGGCCCACGAGCAGTACTTC
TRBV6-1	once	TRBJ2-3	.	CATLAVRTDTQYF	TGTGCCACCCTAGCTGTTCGGACAGATACGCAGTATTTT
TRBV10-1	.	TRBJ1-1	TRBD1	CASSKQGKNTEAFF	TGCGCCAGCAGTAAACAGGGGAAGAACACTGAAGCTTTCTTT
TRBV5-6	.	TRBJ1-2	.	CASSLRYANYGYTF	TGTGCCAGCAGCCTAAGATATGCTAACTATGGCTACACCTTC
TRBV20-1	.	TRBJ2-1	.	CSARSGNEQFF	TGCAGTGCTAGGTCGGGGAATGAGCAGTTCTTC
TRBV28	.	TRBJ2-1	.	CASSLLSSYNEQFF	TGTGCCAGCAGTTTACTCAGCTCCTACAATGAGCAGTTCTTC
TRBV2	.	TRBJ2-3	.	CASSERRDTQYF	TGTGCCAGCAGTGAACGCAGGGATACGCAGTATTTT
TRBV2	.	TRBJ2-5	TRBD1	CASSGTGGRQTQYF	TGTGCCAGCAGTGGGACAGGGGGCAGACAGACCCAGTACTTC
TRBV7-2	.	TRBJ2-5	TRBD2	CASSLHRLASYQETQYF	TGTGCCAGCAGCTTACACCGACTAGCGTCGTACCAAGAGACCCAGTACTTC
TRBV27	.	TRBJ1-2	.	CASSSIGGRGYTF	TGTGCCAGCAGTTCCATCGGGGGGAGAGGCTACACCTTC
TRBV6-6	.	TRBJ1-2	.	CASSYYDEDRTF	TGTGCCAGCAGTTACTACGACGAGGATCGGACCTTC
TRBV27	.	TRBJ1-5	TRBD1	CASSARQGPYSNQPQHF	TGTGCCAGCAGTGCCCGACAGGGACCCTATAGCAATCAGCCCCAGCATTTT
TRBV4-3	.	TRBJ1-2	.	CASSQVLDSRYGYTF	TGCGCCAGCAGCCAAGTTTTGGACTCACGGTATGGCTACACCTTC
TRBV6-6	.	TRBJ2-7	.	CASSTQGYSGYEQYF	TGTGCCAGCAGTACTCAGGGGTACTCTGGCTACGAGCAGTACTTC
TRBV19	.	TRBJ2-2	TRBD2	CASSATSGRDTGELFF	TGTGCCAGTAGTGCCACTAGCGGGAGGGACACCGGGGAGCTGTTTTTT
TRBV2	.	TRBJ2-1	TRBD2	CASSVPLAGGPGYNEQFF	TGTGCCAGCAGTGTACCCCTAGCGGGAGGGCCGGGGTACAATGAGCAGTTCTTC
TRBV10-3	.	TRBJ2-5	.	CAISEYREETQYF	TGTGCCATCAGTGAGTACAGGGAAGAGACCCAGTACTTC
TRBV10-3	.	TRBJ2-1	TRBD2	CAISGPKGLAGEGGNEQFF	TGTGCCATCAGCGGGCCGAAGGGCCTAGCGGGAGAGGGGGGCAATGAGCAGTTCTTC
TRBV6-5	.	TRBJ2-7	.	CASTNPAGPYEQYF	TGTGCCAGCACTAACCCTGCAGGGCCCTACGAGCAGTACTTC
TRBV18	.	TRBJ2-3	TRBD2	CASSPVAGGTDTQYF	TGTGCCAGCTCACCGGTTGCGGGGGGCACAGATACGCAGTATTTT
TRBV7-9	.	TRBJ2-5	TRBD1	CASSLTGDQETQYF	TGTGCCAGCAGCCTGACAGGGGACCAAGAGACCCAGTACTTC
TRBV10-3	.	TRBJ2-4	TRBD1	CAISGETGAKNIQYF	TGTGCCATCAGTGGCGAGACAGGGGCCAAAAACATTCAGTACTTC
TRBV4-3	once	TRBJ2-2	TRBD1	CASSQTGTGELFF	TGCGCCAGCAGCCAGACAGGGACCGGGGAGCTGTTTTTT
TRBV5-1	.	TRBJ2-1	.	CASSLFIDNEQFF	TGCGCCAGCAGCTTGTTCATTGACAATGAGCAGTTCTTC
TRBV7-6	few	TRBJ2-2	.	CASSRTFTGELFF	TGTGCCAGCAGCAGGACTTTTACCGGGGAGCTGTTTTTT
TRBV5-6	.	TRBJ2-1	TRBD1	CASSPDRVRWNEQFF	TGTGCCAGCAGCCCGGACAGGGTGAGGTGGAATGAGCAGTTCTTC
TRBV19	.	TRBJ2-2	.	CASSANPGGFITGELFF	TGTGCCAGTAGTGCAAATCCAGGGGGGTTTATAACCGGGGAGCTGTTTTTT
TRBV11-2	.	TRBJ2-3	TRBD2	CASSSRTSGGRGDTQYF	TGTGCCAGCAGCTCTCGGACTAGCGGGGGCCGGGGAGATACGCAGTATTTT
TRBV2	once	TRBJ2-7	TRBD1	CASTRTGSGEQYF	TGTGCCAGCACCCGGACAGGGTCTGGGGAGCAGTACTTC
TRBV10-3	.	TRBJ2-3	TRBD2	CAISSGLAGGRGTDTQYF	TGTGCCATCAGCTCAGGACTAGCGGGAGGCCGAGGCACAGATACGCAGTATTTT
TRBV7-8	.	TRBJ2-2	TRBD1	CASSLRDRGPGDTGELFF	TGTGCCAGCAGCTTAAGGGACAGGGGGCCCGGGGACACCGGGGAGCTGTTTTTT
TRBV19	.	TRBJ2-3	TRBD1	CASSLGQGHTDTQYF	TGTGCCAGTAGCTTGGGACAGGGTCACACAGATACGCAGTATTTT
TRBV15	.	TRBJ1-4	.	CATSRRSINEKLFF	TGTGCCACCAGCAGACGAAGCATAAATGAAAAACTGTTTTTT
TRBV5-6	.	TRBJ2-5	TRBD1	CASSTTGGAEETQYF	TGTGCCAGCAGTACAACAGGGGGCGCTGAAGAGACCCAGTACTTC
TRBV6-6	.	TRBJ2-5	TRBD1	CASSSQGAGETQYF	TGTGCCAGCAGTTCCCAGGGGGCTGGGGAGACCCAGTACTTC
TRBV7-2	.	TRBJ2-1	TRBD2	CASSTSGSGYNEQFF	TGTGCCAGCAGCACTAGCGGGAGTGGCTACAATGAGCAGTTCTTC
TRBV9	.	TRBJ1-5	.	CASSVDSVNQPQHF	TGTGCCAGCAGCGTAGACAGTGTTAATCAGCCCCAGCATTTT
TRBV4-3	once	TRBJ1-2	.	CASSQDRTGIYGYTF	TGCGCCAGCAGCCAAGATCGGACGGGGATCTATGGCTACACCTTC
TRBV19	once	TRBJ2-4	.	CASSKQGNIQYF	TGTGCCAGTAGTAAACAGGGTAACATTCAGTACTTC
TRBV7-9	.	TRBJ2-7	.	CASSPIQESYEQYF	TGTGCCAGCAGCCCCATACAGGAGTCCTACGAGCAGTACTTC
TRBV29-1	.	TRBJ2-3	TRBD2	CSVEASGRGTDTQYF	TGCAGCGTTGAGGCTAGCGGGAGAGGGACAGATACGCAGTATTTT
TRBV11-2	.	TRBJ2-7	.	CASSSYAYEQYF	TGTGCCAGCAGCTCTTATGCGTACGAGCAGTACTTC
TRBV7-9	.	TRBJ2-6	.	CASTSGANVLTF	TGTGCCAGCACGTCTGGGGCCAACGTCCTGACTTTC
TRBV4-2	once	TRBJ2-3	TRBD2	CASSQAAHGLAGGADTQYF	TGTGCCAGCAGCCAAGCGGCCCATGGACTAGCGGGAGGCGCAGATACGCAGTATTTT
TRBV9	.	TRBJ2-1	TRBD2	CASRRAGVNEQFF	TGTGCCAGCAGAAGAGCGGGAGTCAATGAGCAGTTCTTC
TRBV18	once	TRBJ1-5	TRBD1	CASSRGTAQNQPQHF	TGTGCCAGCTCACGGGGGACAGCTCAAAATCAGCCCCAGCATTTT
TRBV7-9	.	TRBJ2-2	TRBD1	CASSYNRGRTGELFF	TGTGCCAGCAGCTACAACAGGGGACGGACCGGGGAGCTGTTTTTT
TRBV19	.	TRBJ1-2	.	CASSLQGFHYGYTF	TGTGCCAGTAGTTTACAGGGTTTCCACTATGGCTACACCTTC